The 24 T cell receptor beta chains below come from one sample, sequenced in a study of vaccination effects on CD4 cells after COVID-19. These receptors have no known antigen. Under the ViraFEST assay, PBMC were stimulated with viral peptide pools so that antigen-specific CD4+ T cells expanded. Sequencing was performed afterwards. Upon completion of about ten days in culture, CD4+ T cells were isolated. Vaccinated participants had no history of SARS-CoV-2 infection and tested negative for nucleocapsid antibodies. Sequencing used immunoSEQ multiplex PCR; TCRdb keeps in-frame clones, though not all of them. Of approximately 74,000 clones in the sample, roughly 74% are singletons; the top ten hold around 2.9%. The sequencing used CD4+ T cells from PBMCs cultured with HCoV-NL63 spike peptides, collected before COVID-19 vaccination. The receptors stem from a human donor who received a COVID-19 vaccine.

This clone was recorded only once. The chain is built from TRBV6-4 and TRBJ2-1, with TRBD1 as a possible D gene (6 bases). The length of the CDR3 is 15 residues. Germline V lookup: CDR1 MRHNA, CDR2 SNTAGT. Deletions cut 3 bases from V and 3 bases from J, with 12 bases between. CDR3 sequence: CASSEGQGHYNEQFF. The CDR3 DNA follows: TGTGCCAGCAGTGAAGGCCAGGGGCACTACAATGAGCAGTTCTTC.

This clone was picked up a small number of times. The J gene is TRBJ2-7, the V gene TRBV6-5; perhaps TRBD1 as D (6 bases). The CDR3 totals 13 residues. V shed 6 bases and J shed 3 bases, with 12 bases lying between them. Germline-derived CDR1 and CDR2 are MNHEY and SVGAGI. The CDR3 sequence is CASRAQGGYEQYV. The CDR3 bases are TGTGCCAGCAGGGCGCAAGGGGGCTACGAGCAGTACGTC.

The J gene is TRBJ2-3, the V gene TRBV18; D remains unclear. The ends were cut back, 3 bases at V and 2 bases at J, with 0 bases in the middle. CDR3 length: 11 amino acids. The germline V gene encodes CDR1 KGHSH and CDR2 LQKENI. The CDR3 reads CASSPTDTQYF. The CDR3 nucleotides read TGTGCCAGCTCACCCACAGATACGCAGTATTTT.

This sequence joins TRBV18 and TRBJ2-2, with 10 bases aligning to TRBD2. Germline trimming cut 6 bases from V and 6 bases from J; bases unmatched to any gene: 7. This CDR3 contains 15 residues. CDR1 is KGHSH, CDR2 LQKENI, per germline. Written as DNA, the CDR3 is TGTGCCAGCTCCCATAGCGGGGGGTTCGCCGGGGAGCTGTTTTTT. This encodes CASSHSGGFAGELFF.

The table lists this clone with a few counts. The rearrangement uses TRBV10-1 and TRBJ1-2, with 9 bases fitting TRBD1. The V segment lost 7 bases and the J segment 2 bases; nucleotides outside the gene matches: 5. The CDR3 length is 14 residues. Germline V gene sequence: CDR1 WNHNN, CDR2 SYGVQD (reference sequence). CDR3 DNA sequence: TGCGCCAGCACCGGGACAGGGAAAAACTATGGCTACACCTTC. It encodes CASTGTGKNYGYTF.

This chain links TRBV2 with TRBJ2-1, with D hard to call. There are 13 residues in the CDR3. Trimming removed 2 bases from V and 5 bases from J, with 7 bases in between. The germline gives CDR1 SNHLY, CDR2 FYNNEI. The CDR3 here is CASSENVDNEQFF. The CDR3, as DNA: TGTGCCAGCAGTGAAAACGTCGACAATGAGCAGTTCTTC.

V usage is TRBV6-2 or TRBV6-3 and J usage is TRBJ1-6; no reliable D call. Trimming pared 6 bases from V and 5 bases from J, leaving 11 bases between. Germline-derived CDR1 and CDR2 are MNHEY and SVGEGT. The CDR3 length is 14 residues. Here the CDR3 reads CASSRLGNNSPLHF. The CDR3 bases are TGTGCCAGCAGCAGACTAGGGAATAATTCACCCCTCCACTTT.

The V call is TRBV5-1, the J call TRBJ1-2; D remains ambiguous. Germline CDR1 is SGHRS and CDR2 is YFSETQ. The CDR3 has 15 amino acids. V gave up 3 bases and J gave up 2 bases, with 14 bases separating them. CDR3 in amino acids: CASSSRGSGNYGYTF. The CDR3 DNA is TGCGCCAGCAGCTCCCGTGGCAGCGGGAACTATGGCTACACCTTC.

This clone was recorded only once. The rearrangement links TRBV5-1 to TRBJ1-2, with D perhaps matching TRBD1 (5 bases). The germline V gene has CDR1 SGHRS and CDR2 YFSETQ. The CDR3 has 15 residues. V was shortened by 0 bases and J by 4 bases, with 13 bases between the two germline ends. CDR3 bases: TGCGCCAGCAGCTTGGATGGTCAGGGTATCTATGGCTACACCTTC. Residues: CASSLDGQGIYGYTF.

The chain has TRBV7-2 and TRBJ2-3; D call uncertain. The germline V and J ends were trimmed by 3 bases and 4 bases, with 11 bases remaining between them. This CDR3 is 14 amino acids long. Germline V gene lookup returns CDR1 SGHTA and CDR2 FQGNSA. The CDR3 DNA reads TGTGCCAGCAGCTTTAGTGCCACCCCAGATACGCAGTATTTT. It codes for CASSFSATPDTQYF.

The rearrangement joins TRBV6-2 or TRBV6-3 to TRBJ2-1; the match to TRBD2 covers 12 bases. Trimming took 4 bases from V and 0 from J; bases not matched to a gene: 16. CDR1 is MNHEY and CDR2 is SVGEGT in the germline V gene. The CDR3 extends over 21 amino acids. CDR3 sequence: CASSSPGSLAGGASSYNEQFF. The CDR3 region has the DNA TGTGCCAGCAGTTCCCCAGGGAGTCTAGCGGGGGGGGCTAGCTCCTACAATGAGCAGTTCTTC.

This clone was detected only a few times. The rearrangement links TRBV5-5 to TRBJ1-2; 9 bases agree with TRBD1. The CDR3 has 14 amino acids. Germline CDR1 reads SGHKS; CDR2 reads YYEKEE (reference sequence). V lost 4 bases to trimming and J lost 5 bases; unmatched junction nucleotides: 6. The CDR3 DNA sequence: TGTGCCAGCAGCACAGGGGGCTTAGGTTATGGCTACACCTTC. This gives the protein CASSTGGLGYGYTF.

The chain is built from TRBV9 and TRBJ2-2; 7 nucleotides line up with TRBD1. The CDR3 is made up of 14 amino acids. The germline CDR1 and CDR2 sequences are SGDLS and YYNGEE. J gave up 6 bases and V 0 bases, and 2 bases lay outside the gene matches. The CDR3 protein is CASSVGQGAGELFF. CDR3 DNA: TGTGCCAGCAGCGTAGGCCAGGGGGCCGGGGAGCTGTTTTTT.

The chain is built from TRBV2 and TRBJ2-2, with D unresolved. With 3 bases removed from V and 4 bases from J, the gap between germline ends came to 6 bases. Looked up from germline, CDR1 is SNHLY and CDR2 is FYNNEI. The CDR3 is 13 amino acids. The CDR3 bases are TGTGCCAGCAGTGATTACGGCACCGGGGAGCTGTTTTTT. It is translated as CASSDYGTGELFF.

The chain employs TRBV7-2 and TRBJ2-6; 7 nucleotides agree with TRBD1. The CDR3 loop spans 15 amino acids. Germline V gene data show CDR1 as SGHTA and CDR2 as FQGNSA. V was pared by 3 bases and J by 4 bases, with 3 bases of the junction left unmatched. CDR3 DNA sequence: TGTGCCAGCAGCTTCCCGACAGGGGGGGCCAACGTCCTGACTTTC. This sequence encodes CASSFPTGGANVLTF.

The chain couples TRBV12-3 or TRBV12-4 to TRBJ1-2; D uncertain. This CDR3 spans 13 amino acids. Deletions cut 9 bases from V and 4 bases from J, with 15 bases between. CDR3 sequence (DNA): TGTGCCAGGGCTGATCAGCCCGGCTATGGCTACACCTTC. This encodes CARADQPGYGYTF.

This chain connects TRBV7-2 to TRBJ1-1; TRBD1 is a possible D gene (5 bases). The germline gives CDR1 SGHTA, CDR2 FQGNSA. This CDR3 contains 16 residues. V lost 0 bases and J 0 bases, leaving 11 bases between the germline ends. In nucleotides, the CDR3 is TGTGCCAGCAGCTTAGCCCTGACAGTGATGAACACTGAAGCTTTCTTT. Protein: CASSLALTVMNTEAFF.

The chain joins TRBV2 to TRBJ2-5, with TRBD1 matching over 7 bases. The V gene end was trimmed by 4 bases and the J gene end by 4 bases; junction bases not matched to a gene: 3. The length of the CDR3 is 13 residues. CDR1 is SNHLY, CDR2 FYNNEI, per germline. The chain's CDR3 is CASSGRDRETQYF. CDR3 coding DNA: TGTGCCAGCAGTGGCCGGGACAGAGAGACCCAGTACTTC.

The DNA of the CDR3 is TGTGCCTCAAGCGATGGGGGGAAGAACACTGAAGCTTTCTTT. Residues: CASSDGGKNTEAFF. The V and J genes are TRBV24-1 and TRBJ1-1; possible D gene TRBD1, 5 bases. Germline CDR1 KGHDR, CDR2 SFDVKD. This CDR3 is 14 amino acids long. V was trimmed by 12 bases and J by 1 base, leaving 17 bases between them.

V is TRBV4-1 and J is TRBJ1-3; D perhaps matches TRBD1 (6 bases). CDR1 and CDR2 (germline): MGHRA, YSYEKL. Trimming removed 4 bases at V and 0 bases at J, with 13 bases between. This CDR3 is 16 amino acids long. In nucleotides, the CDR3 is TGCGCCAGCAGCCTTGGACAGTTTGACTCTGGAAACACCATATATTTT. Translation: CASSLGQFDSGNTIYF.

The V call is TRBV19, the J call TRBJ1-3; D is uncertain. Looked up from germline, CDR1 is LNHDA and CDR2 is SQIVND (reference sequence). The length of the CDR3 is 14 residues. Trimming shortened V by 8 bases and J by 0 bases, and 11 bases separated the two germline ends. CDR3: CASRLGGSGNTIYF. The CDR3 nucleotides are TGTGCCAGTCGATTGGGAGGCTCTGGAAACACCATATATTTT.

The chain couples TRBV9 to TRBJ2-5, with 11 positions matching TRBD2. Germline V CDR1 and CDR2: SGDLS, YYNGEE. This CDR3 region has 15 residues. V lost 2 bases to trimming and J lost 4 bases; unmatched junction nucleotides: 4. The CDR3 sequence: CASSVVAGGPETQYF. Here the CDR3 DNA reads TGTGCCAGCAGCGTCGTAGCGGGGGGGCCAGAGACCCAGTACTTC.

As DNA, the CDR3 is TGTGCCAGCAGCCAACCGGGACAGGGCCTCTTCACAGATACGCAGTATTTT. Translating gives CASSQPGQGLFTDTQYF. The chain couples TRBV3-1 (or the pseudogene TRBV3-2) to TRBJ2-3; 9 bases fit TRBD1. The length of the CDR3 is 17 residues. Germline CDR1 is LGHDT and CDR2 is YNNKEL (reference sequence). Trimming took 2 bases from V and 2 from J; bases not matched to a gene: 8.

The chain employs TRBV4-3 and TRBJ2-1; D possibly corresponds to TRBD1 (5 bases). Per germline, CDR1 LGHNA and CDR2 YSLEER. The V end was cut by 2 bases, the J end by 4 bases, with 6 bases between. The length of the CDR3 is 13 residues. Written as DNA, the CDR3 is TGCGCCAGCAGCCAAAACAGGTACAATGAGCAGTTCTTC. It specifies CASSQNRYNEQFF.